The 8 T cell receptor beta chains presented below share a single source sample, sequenced in a study of blood T cell repertoires in COVID-19. Method: immunoSEQ multiplex PCR; TCRdb's copy keeps in-frame clones and lacks some. The sample shows tens of thousands of clones, about nine tenths of them seen only once. Sequenced input: peripheral blood. These receptor sequences come from a man between 70 and 80 years old with active or convalescent COVID-19.

The chain is built from TRBV6-5 and TRBJ1-6; TRBD1 matches 8 bases. V lost 2 bases and J lost 7; bases outside the gene matches: 7. The CDR3 has 16 residues. Germline V gene lookup returns CDR1 MNHEY and CDR2 SVGAGI. CDR3 amino acids: CASSYKTGVGNSPLHF. The CDR3 DNA reads TGTGCCAGCAGTTACAAGACAGGGGTAGGGAATTCACCCCTCCACTTT.

The chain uses TRBV6-6 and TRBJ1-2; the D is unclear. Looked up from germline, CDR1 is MNHNY and CDR2 is SVGAGI (reference sequence). Between the trimmed V and J ends, which lost 2 bases and 7 bases, there was a span of 14 bases. The CDR3 contains 14 residues. CDR3 sequence reads: CASSYRTAKSGYTF. As DNA, the CDR3 is TGTGCCAGCAGTTACCGGACTGCCAAGAGTGGCTACACCTTC.

The chain joins TRBV30 to TRBJ1-2; a possible D gene is TRBD1 (6 bases). The length of the CDR3 is 14 residues. The V gene lost 2 bases and the J gene lost 3 bases, with 13 bases spanning the gap. CDR1 and CDR2 from the germline V gene are GTSNPN and SVGIG (reference sequence). CDR3 residues: CAWSPGVLDYGYTF. The CDR3, as DNA: TGTGCCTGGAGTCCAGGGGTTTTGGACTATGGCTACACCTTC.

The chain couples TRBV6-5 to TRBJ1-3, with unresolved D. V was cut by 6 bases and J by 0 bases, with 6 bases left in between. Germline V gene sequence: CDR1 MNHEY, CDR2 SVGAGI. There are 13 residues in the CDR3. CDR3 sequence: CASRENSGNTIYF. CDR3 sequence (DNA): TGTGCCAGCAGAGAGAACTCTGGAAACACCATATATTTT.

The chain couples TRBV5-1 to TRBJ2-5, with 9 bases lining up with TRBD1. The V gene end was trimmed by 2 bases and the J gene end by 5 bases; junction bases not matched to a gene: 10. CDR1 and CDR2 from the germline V gene are SGHRS and YFSETQ. The CDR3 covers 16 residues. The CDR3 spells CASSFNGQGQAETQYF. CDR3 in DNA: TGCGCCAGCAGCTTCAACGGACAGGGGCAGGCGGAGACCCAGTACTTC.

The chain links TRBV11-3 to TRBJ2-2; TRBD1 agrees at 8 bases. J was trimmed by 7 bases and V by 5 bases; bases with no gene match: 12. The CDR3 is 16 residues long. Germline CDR1 and CDR2: SGHNT and YENEEA. The CDR3 sequence: CASSPFQGASGGELFF. In DNA, the CDR3 is TGTGCCAGCAGCCCATTTCAGGGGGCGTCCGGCGGGGAGCTGTTTTTT.

V and J are TRBV6-5 and TRBJ2-3; the match to TRBD1 covers 7 bases. From germline, CDR1 is MNHEY and CDR2 SVGAGI. After removal of 7 bases from V and 3 bases from J, the junction contained 10 bases not matched to a gene. The CDR3 consists of 15 residues. CDR3 sequence (DNA): TGTGCCAGCAAAGACAGGGCCCAGGGTACAGATACGCAGTATTTT. Its protein is CASKDRAQGTDTQYF.

This clone occurred once. The J gene is TRBJ2-3, the V gene TRBV27; no clear D. From germline, CDR1 is MNHEY and CDR2 SMNVEV (reference sequence). The CDR3 totals 15 residues. Trimming stripped 6 bases from V and 0 bases from J, with 13 bases between. The CDR3 protein is CASRPILASTDTQYF. The CDR3 coding sequence is TGTGCCAGCAGACCGATATTAGCTAGCACAGATACGCAGTATTTT.